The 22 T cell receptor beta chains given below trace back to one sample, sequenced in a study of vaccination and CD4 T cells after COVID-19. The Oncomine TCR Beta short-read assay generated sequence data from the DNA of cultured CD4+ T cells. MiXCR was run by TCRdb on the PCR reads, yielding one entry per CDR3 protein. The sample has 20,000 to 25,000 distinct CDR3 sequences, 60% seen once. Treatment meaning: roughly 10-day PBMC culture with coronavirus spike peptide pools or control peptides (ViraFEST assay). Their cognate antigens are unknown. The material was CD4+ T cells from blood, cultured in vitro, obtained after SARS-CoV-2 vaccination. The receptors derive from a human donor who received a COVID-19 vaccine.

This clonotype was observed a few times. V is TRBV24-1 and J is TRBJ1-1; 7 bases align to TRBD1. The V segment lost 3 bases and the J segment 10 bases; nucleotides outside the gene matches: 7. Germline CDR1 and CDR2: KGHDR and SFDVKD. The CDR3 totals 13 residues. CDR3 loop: CATSDRQGTGAFF. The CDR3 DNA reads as TGTGCCACCAGTGATCGACAGGGTACAGGAGCTTTCTTT.

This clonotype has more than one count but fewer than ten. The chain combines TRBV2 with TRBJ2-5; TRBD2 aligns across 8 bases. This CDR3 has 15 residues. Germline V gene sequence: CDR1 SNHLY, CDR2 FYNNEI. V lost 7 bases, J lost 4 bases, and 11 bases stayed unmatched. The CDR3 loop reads CASTSLGGGGETQYF. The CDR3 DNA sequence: TGTGCCAGCACCTCACTCGGGGGGGGCGGAGAGACCCAGTACTTC.

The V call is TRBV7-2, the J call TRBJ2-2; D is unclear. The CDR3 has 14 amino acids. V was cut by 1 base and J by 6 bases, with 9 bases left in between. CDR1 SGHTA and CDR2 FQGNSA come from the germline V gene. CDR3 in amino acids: CASSLEGVSGELFF. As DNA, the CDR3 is TGTGCCAGCAGCTTAGAGGGCGTATCCGGGGAGCTGTTTTTT.

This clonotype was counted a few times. The CDR3 DNA is TGTGCCACCAGCAGAGGAAGCCAGGGGGCAGAGGGGGGCTACACCTTC. Translation gives CATSRGSQGAEGGYTF. The chain has TRBV15 and TRBJ1-2, with 8 positions matching TRBD1. This CDR3 comprises 16 residues. Germline CDR1 LNHNV, CDR2 YYDKDF (reference sequence). The ends lost 1 base at V and 8 bases at J; junction bases unmatched: 12.

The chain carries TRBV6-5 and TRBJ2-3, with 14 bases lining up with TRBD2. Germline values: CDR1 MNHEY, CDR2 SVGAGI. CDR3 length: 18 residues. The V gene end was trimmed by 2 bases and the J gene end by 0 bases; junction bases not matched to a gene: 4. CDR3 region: CASSYRLAGGLSTDTQYF. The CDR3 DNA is TGTGCCAGCAGTTACAGACTAGCGGGGGGGCTGAGCACAGATACGCAGTATTTT.

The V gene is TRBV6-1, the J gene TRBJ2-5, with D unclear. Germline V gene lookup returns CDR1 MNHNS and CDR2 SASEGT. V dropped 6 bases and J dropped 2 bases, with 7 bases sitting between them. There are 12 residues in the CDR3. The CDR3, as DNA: TGTGCCAGCAGCAGGAGTCAAGAGACCCAGTACTTC. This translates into CASSRSQETQYF.

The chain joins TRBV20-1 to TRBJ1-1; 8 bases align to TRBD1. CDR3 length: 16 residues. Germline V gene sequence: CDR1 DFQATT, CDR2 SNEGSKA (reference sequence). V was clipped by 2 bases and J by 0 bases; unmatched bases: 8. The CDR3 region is CSARSGTGVLNTEAFF. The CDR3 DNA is TGCAGTGCTAGATCCGGGACAGGCGTACTGAACACTGAAGCTTTCTTT.

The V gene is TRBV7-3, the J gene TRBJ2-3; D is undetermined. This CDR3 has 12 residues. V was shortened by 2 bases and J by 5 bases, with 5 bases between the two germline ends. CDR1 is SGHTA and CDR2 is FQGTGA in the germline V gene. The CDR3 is CASSLSGDTQYF. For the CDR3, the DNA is TGTGCCAGCAGCTTATCGGGAGATACGCAGTATTTT.

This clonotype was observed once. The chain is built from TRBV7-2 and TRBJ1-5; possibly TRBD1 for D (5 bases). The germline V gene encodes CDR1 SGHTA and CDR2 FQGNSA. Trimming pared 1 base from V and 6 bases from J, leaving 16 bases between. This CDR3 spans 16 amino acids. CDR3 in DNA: TGTGCCAGCAGCTTAGGGGTACAGGTCGACGGTCAGCCCCAGCATTTT. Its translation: CASSLGVQVDGQPQHF.

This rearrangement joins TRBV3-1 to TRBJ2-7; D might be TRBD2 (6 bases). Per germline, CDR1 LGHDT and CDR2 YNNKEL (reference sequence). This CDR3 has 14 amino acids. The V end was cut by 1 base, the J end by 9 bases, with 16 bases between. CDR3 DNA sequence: TGTGCCAGCAGCCAAGCGGCCTTAGCGGAGGGGCAGTACTTC. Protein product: CASSQAALAEGQYF.

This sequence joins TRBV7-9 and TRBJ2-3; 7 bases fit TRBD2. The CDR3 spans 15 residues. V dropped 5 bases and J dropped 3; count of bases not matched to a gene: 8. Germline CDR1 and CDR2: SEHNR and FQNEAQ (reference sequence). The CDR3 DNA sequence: TGTGCCAGCAGCCGGTTGGGGGGGGTGACAGATACGCAGTATTTT. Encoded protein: CASSRLGGVTDTQYF.

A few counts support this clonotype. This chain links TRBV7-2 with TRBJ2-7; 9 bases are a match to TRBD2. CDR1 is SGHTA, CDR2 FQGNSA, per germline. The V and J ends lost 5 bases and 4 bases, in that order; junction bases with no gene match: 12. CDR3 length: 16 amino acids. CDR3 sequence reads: CASSRRGGGAGYEQYF. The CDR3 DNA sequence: TGTGCCAGCAGCCGTAGAGGCGGGGGGGCCGGATACGAGCAGTACTTC.

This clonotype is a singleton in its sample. CDR3 DNA: TGTGCCAGCAGCTTAGAAGGCCAGGAACATGGCTACACCTTC. Translated: CASSLEGQEHGYTF. The chain couples TRBV7-8 to TRBJ1-2; D gene unclear. CDR1 is SGHVS and CDR2 is FQNEAQ in the germline V gene. This CDR3 spans 14 amino acids. V dropped 1 base and J dropped 6 bases, with 12 bases sitting between them.

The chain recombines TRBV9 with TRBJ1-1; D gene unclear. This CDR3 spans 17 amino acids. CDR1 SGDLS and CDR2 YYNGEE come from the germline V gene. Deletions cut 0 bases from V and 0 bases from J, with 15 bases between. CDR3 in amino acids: CASSVGSWGTLNTEAFF. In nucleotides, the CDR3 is TGTGCCAGCAGCGTAGGCAGTTGGGGTACTCTGAACACTGAAGCTTTCTTT.

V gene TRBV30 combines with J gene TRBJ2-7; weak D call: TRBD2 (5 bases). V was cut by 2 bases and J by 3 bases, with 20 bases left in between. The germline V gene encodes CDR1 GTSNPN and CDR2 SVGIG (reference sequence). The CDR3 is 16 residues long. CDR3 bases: TGTGCCTGGAGTCCACCTCCGCCGAGGGTGAACTACGAGCAGTACTTC. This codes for CAWSPPPPRVNYEQYF.

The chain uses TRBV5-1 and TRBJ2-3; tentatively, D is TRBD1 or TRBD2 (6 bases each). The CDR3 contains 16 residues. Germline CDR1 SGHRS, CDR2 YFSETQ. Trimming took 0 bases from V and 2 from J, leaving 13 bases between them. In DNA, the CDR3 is TGCGCCAGCAGCTTGGCCAGGGGACTTGACACAGATACGCAGTATTTT. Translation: CASSLARGLDTDTQYF. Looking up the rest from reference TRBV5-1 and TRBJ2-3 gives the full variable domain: KAGVTQTPRYLIKTRGQQVTLSCSPISGHRSVSWYQQTPGQGLQFLFEYFSETQRNKGNFPGRFSGRQFSNSRSEMNVSTLELGDSALYLCASSLARGLDTDTQYFGPGTRLTVL.

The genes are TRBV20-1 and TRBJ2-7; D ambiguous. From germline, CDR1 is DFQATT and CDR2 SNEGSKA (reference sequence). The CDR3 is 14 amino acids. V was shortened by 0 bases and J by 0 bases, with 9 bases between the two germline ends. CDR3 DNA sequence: TGCAGTGCTAGAGATGGGCTCCTCTCCTACGAGCAGTACTTC. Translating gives CSARDGLLSYEQYF.

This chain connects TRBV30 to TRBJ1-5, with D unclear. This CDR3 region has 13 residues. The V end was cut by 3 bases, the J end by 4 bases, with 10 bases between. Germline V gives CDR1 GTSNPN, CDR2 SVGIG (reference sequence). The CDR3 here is CAWRGTLNQPQHF. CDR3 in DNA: TGTGCCTGGAGGGGCACTCTGAATCAGCCCCAGCATTTT.

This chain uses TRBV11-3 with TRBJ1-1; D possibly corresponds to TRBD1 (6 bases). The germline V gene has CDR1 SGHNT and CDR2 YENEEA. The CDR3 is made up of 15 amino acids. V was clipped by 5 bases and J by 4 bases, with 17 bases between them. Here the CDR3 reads CASSASGRGGTEAFF. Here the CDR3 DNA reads TGTGCCAGCAGCGCGTCAGGGAGGGGGGGCACTGAAGCTTTCTTT.

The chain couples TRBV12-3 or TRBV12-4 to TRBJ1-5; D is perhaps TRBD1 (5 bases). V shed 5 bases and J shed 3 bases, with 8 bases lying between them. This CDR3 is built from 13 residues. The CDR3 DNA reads TGTGCCAGCAGTGGGACCGTCAATCAGCCCCAGCATTTT. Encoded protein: CASSGTVNQPQHF.

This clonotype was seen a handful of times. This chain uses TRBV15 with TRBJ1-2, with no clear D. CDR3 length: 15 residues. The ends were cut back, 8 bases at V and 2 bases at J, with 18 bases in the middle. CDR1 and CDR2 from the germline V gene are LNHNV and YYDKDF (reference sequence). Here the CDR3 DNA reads TGTGCCACCTGGGCATCCGGGCTGCTGAACTATGGCTACACCTTC. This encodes CATWASGLLNYGYTF.

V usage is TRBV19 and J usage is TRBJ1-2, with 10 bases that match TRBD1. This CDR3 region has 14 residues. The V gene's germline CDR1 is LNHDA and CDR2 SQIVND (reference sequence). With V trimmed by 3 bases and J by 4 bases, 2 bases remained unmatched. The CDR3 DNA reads TGTGCCAGTAGTATTGGACAGGGGGGCTATGGCTACACCTTC. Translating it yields CASSIGQGGYGYTF.